Listed here is a single TCR beta chain. The data were taken from a study of T cell changes during pregnancy in multiple sclerosis. The length of the CDR3 is 15 residues. The V gene's germline CDR1 is LNHDA and CDR2 SQIVND (reference sequence). Trimming removed 2 bases from V and 3 bases from J; junction bases left unmatched: 6. Sequencing used immunoSEQ multiplex PCR; TCRdb keeps in-frame clones, though not all of them. The sample holds roughly 59,000 clones, just under 95% seen once. This chain uses TRBV19 with TRBJ1-2, with 7 bases aligning to TRBD1. This clonotype originated in a female donor with multiple sclerosis, enrolled in a pregnancy study. The sequences come from CD4+ T cells from peripheral blood mononuclear cells, collected before pregnancy. This CDR3 is CASSITAQGYYGYTF. The CDR3 DNA reads TGTGCCAGTAGTATAACCGCACAGGGGTACTATGGCTACACCTTC.